These 17 T cell receptor beta chains were all obtained from the same sample, sequenced in a study of shared clonotypes between healthy human individuals. Data came from immunoSEQ multiplex PCR; TCRdb stores just in-frame clones and leaves some out. In the table there are about 2.4 million clones, approximately 93% of which are singletons. The material sequenced was naive CD4+ T cells from PBMCs. Documented subset: CD45RA+ positively selected. These TCRs come from a young man in good health. Some clones in this sample may be carry-over from other donors' samples.

This clone was detected only a few times. This chain joins TRBV5-1 and TRBJ2-7; D perhaps matches TRBD2 (6 bases). The ends were cut back, 6 bases at V and 0 bases at J, with 16 bases in the middle. This CDR3 is built from 15 residues. Germline CDR1 reads SGHRS; CDR2 reads YFSETQ. The CDR3 bases are TGCGCCAGCACGGGTCACCGGGACTTCTCCTACGAGCAGTACTTC. Its protein is CASTGHRDFSYEQYF.

V is TRBV19 and J is TRBJ1-2; D perhaps matches TRBD1 (6 bases). This CDR3 is built from 14 residues. The V gene lost 7 bases and the J gene lost 4 bases, with 16 bases spanning the gap. Germline assignment: CDR1 LNHDA and CDR2 SQIVND (reference sequence). CDR3 region: CASTGGARTYGYTF. In nucleotides, the CDR3 is TGTGCCAGTACCGGGGGGGCTCGGACCTATGGCTACACCTTC.

The chain employs TRBV5-1 and TRBJ2-1; tentatively, D is TRBD1 or TRBD2 (5 bases each). The ends were cut back, 0 bases at V and 3 bases at J, with 13 bases in the middle. Germline CDR1 reads SGHRS; CDR2 reads YFSETQ. The CDR3 has 16 residues. The CDR3 DNA reads TGCGCCAGCAGCTTGGACGGGGCGGGCGGCTACAATGAGCAGTTCTTC. Translated, it gives CASSLDGAGGYNEQFF.

The chain links TRBV7-2 to TRBJ1-2; D is undetermined. The CDR3 consists of 14 residues. Germline V lookup: CDR1 SGHTA, CDR2 FQGNSA. The germline V and J ends were trimmed by 3 bases and 6 bases, with 14 bases remaining between them. Written as DNA, the CDR3 is TGTGCCAGCAGCTTTCGGCAGGCTCAGGATGGCTACACCTTC. Protein product: CASSFRQAQDGYTF.

DNA for the CDR3: TGTGCCAGCAGCCATGACAAGGCTCGATTCAATGGCTACACCTTC. It codes for CASSHDKARFNGYTF. The J gene is TRBJ1-2, the V gene TRBV28; D ambiguous. Per the germline V gene, CDR1 is MDHEN and CDR2 is SYDVKM. CDR3 length: 15 amino acids. V lost 6 bases and J lost 6, with 20 bases in between.

This rearrangement joins TRBV20-1 to TRBJ2-7; D unresolved. The germline V and J ends were trimmed by 4 bases and 1 base, with 5 bases remaining between them. CDR3 length: 11 residues. Germline CDR1 and CDR2: DFQATT and SNEGSKA (reference sequence). The CDR3 here is CSATESYEQYF. The CDR3 DNA follows: TGCAGTGCTACAGAATCCTACGAGCAGTACTTC.

The rearrangement uses TRBV9 and TRBJ1-1; D is ambiguous. The germline gives CDR1 SGDLS, CDR2 YYNGEE. The CDR3 runs 15 residues. Trimming removed 4 bases from V and 7 bases from J, with 20 bases in between. The CDR3, as DNA: TGTGCCAGCAGCTCTAGACTGGGTGGGTTTCGTGAAGCTTTCTTT. Amino acid sequence: CASSSRLGGFREAFF. The full variable domain, in which reference TRBV9 and TRBJ1-1 provide the parts outside the CDR3, is DSGVTQTPKHLITATGQRVTLRCSPRSGDLSVYWYQQSLDQGLQFLIQYYNGEERAKGNILERFSAQQFPDLHSELNLSSLELGDSALYFCASSSRLGGFREAFFGQGTRLTVV.

The chain couples TRBV4-3 to TRBJ2-7, with TRBD2 identical over 9 bases. The length of the CDR3 is 15 residues. The junction had 7 bases not matched to a gene; V was cut back by 1 base and J by 6 bases. Per germline, CDR1 LGHNA and CDR2 YSLEER. The CDR3 region is CASSQAGLAVGEQYF. CDR3 sequence (DNA): TGCGCCAGCAGCCAAGCGGGACTAGCAGTGGGCGAGCAGTACTTC.

The gene calls are TRBV5-1 and TRBJ2-1; 12 positions agree with TRBD2. This CDR3 is 14 amino acids long. Per the germline V gene, CDR1 is SGHRS and CDR2 is YFSETQ. The ends lost 5 bases at V and 7 bases at J; junction bases unmatched: 4. In nucleotides, the CDR3 is TGCGCCAGCAGGACTAGCGGGAGATATAATGAGCAGTTCTTC. This sequence encodes CASRTSGRYNEQFF. The full variable domain, completed using reference TRBV5-1 and TRBJ2-1, is KAGVTQTPRYLIKTRGQQVTLSCSPISGHRSVSWYQQTPGQGLQFLFEYFSETQRNKGNFPGRFSGRQFSNSRSEMNVSTLELGDSALYLCASRTSGRYNEQFFGPGTRLTVL.

This clone was detected a few times. V is TRBV23-1 and J is TRBJ2-2; D gene unclear. TRBV23-1 qualifies as an ORF whose function is uncertain. Trimming pared 3 bases from V and 5 bases from J, leaving 7 bases between. The CDR3 spans 13 residues. The CDR3: CASSHSTTGELFF. CDR3 nucleotides: TGCGCCAGCAGTCACAGTACAACCGGGGAGCTGTTTTTT.

The genes are TRBV5-6 and TRBJ1-1, with D possibly being TRBD1 (5 bases). The germline V and J ends were trimmed by 0 bases and 1 base, with 13 bases remaining between them. CDR1 is SGHDT, CDR2 YYEEEE, per germline. The CDR3 is 16 residues long. For the CDR3, the DNA is TGTGCCAGCAGCTTGGTTGTCTCCAGGGAGAACACTGAAGCTTTCTTT. Translation: CASSLVVSRENTEAFF.

The rearrangement uses TRBV4-3 and TRBJ1-2; D possibly corresponds to TRBD1 (6 bases). CDR1 and CDR2 from the germline V gene are LGHNA and YSLEER. The CDR3 contains 14 residues. The ends were cut back, 0 bases at V and 7 bases at J, with 12 bases in the middle. CDR3 sequence reads: CASSQDPGAGGYTF. For the CDR3, the DNA is TGCGCCAGCAGCCAAGATCCAGGGGCGGGTGGCTACACCTTC.

The J gene is TRBJ2-7, the V gene TRBV18, with TRBD2 identical over 8 bases. J lost 0 bases, V lost 0 bases, and 4 bases had no gene match. Germline lookup yields CDR1 KGHSH and CDR2 LQKENI. The CDR3 runs 16 residues. This CDR3 is CASSPPVREGSYEQYF. CDR3 coding DNA: TGTGCCAGCTCACCACCGGTACGGGAGGGCTCCTACGAGCAGTACTTC.

This chain connects TRBV19 to TRBJ2-7; 12 bases are a match to TRBD2. The CDR3 contains 18 residues. Trimming took 3 bases from V and 0 from J; bases not matched to a gene: 9. Germline CDR1 LNHDA, CDR2 SQIVND (reference sequence). CDR3 bases: TGTGCCAGTAGTATTGCTACTTGGACTAGCGGGACCTCCTACGAGCAGTACTTC. It encodes CASSIATWTSGTSYEQYF.

The genes are TRBV7-3 and TRBJ2-3; D remains ambiguous. The CDR3 totals 13 residues. Deletions cut 5 bases from V and 8 bases from J, with 14 bases between. CDR1 SGHTA and CDR2 FQGTGA come from the germline V gene. CDR3 nucleotides: TGTGCCAGCAGCCCCGCCATGATGGGTACGCAGTATTTT. Translated, it gives CASSPAMMGTQYF.

V and J are TRBV25-1 and TRBJ2-5; D is ambiguous. Germline V lookup: CDR1 MGHDK, CDR2 SYGVNS. Trimming cost V 0 bases and J 7 bases, with 12 bases left between them. This CDR3 contains 14 residues. This CDR3 is CASSEYGIPGTQYF. DNA of the CDR3: TGTGCCAGCAGTGAATATGGTATTCCTGGGACCCAGTACTTC.

The chain couples TRBV6-6 to TRBJ2-2; 7 positions match TRBD2. Trimming cost V 4 bases and J 12 bases; bases outside gene matches: 5. The CDR3 runs 12 residues. Per the germline V gene, CDR1 is MNHNY and CDR2 is SVGAGI (reference sequence). The CDR3 DNA reads TGTGCCAGCAGTTGTCGGACTAGACAGCTGTTTTTT. Translating it yields CASSCRTRQLFF.